This T cell receptor beta chain was observed in a study of control samples from healthy donors and cancer patients (dated by TCRdb to 2019 to 2021). The library was generated by the immunoSEQ multiplex PCR assay. TCRdb took this table from immuneACCESS and kept in-frame rearrangements with V and J called. Such tables lack part of the clones; where checked against another copy, unresolved V genes explain under half of the gap, and the rest is unexplained. The sample records 150,000 to 200,000 clones, over 85% of which are singletons. Together, the top ten hold roughly 4% of the sample. Notes on this clone: Its antigen is still unknown. The junction shows a germline mismatch at one end, possibly a read error.

CDR1 and CDR2, per the germline V gene, are ENHRY and SYGVKD. The CDR3 covers 14 residues, taking in both the cysteine and the phenylalanine. Just CDR3 DNA is preserved here, 42 bases in frame from base 1. Sequences were obtained from blood. This receptor was obtained from a woman aged 55-69 years in good health. The receptor chain draws on TRBV10-3 and TRBJ2-7; possibly the D gene is TRBD1, per 6 matching bases. For the CDR3, the sequence is CAITEDSSSYEQYF. The sequenced DNA: TGTGCCATCACTGAGGACAGCAGCTCCTACGAGCAGTACTTC.